This passage covers 19 T cell receptor beta chains from one sample sequenced in a study of blood T cells in healthy people across ages. Primers used in a second PCR of roughly 6 to 12 cycles were a sample-barcoded 5' primer and a J-beta primer mix. One entry per CDR3 protein, called by TCRdb with MiXCR from the 5' RACE reads. The sample consists of some 1.4 million distinct CDR3 sequences, about 43% of them appearing once. Material for sequencing was blood. The receptor source for this set is a woman under 30 in good health.

The rearrangement links TRBV12-3 or TRBV12-4 to TRBJ2-3, with D perhaps TRBD1 (5 bases). The CDR3 is 14 residues long. V was shortened by 3 bases and J by 1 base, with 8 bases between the two germline ends. CDR3 protein: CASSFGAGTDTQYF. The CDR3 DNA sequence: TGTGCCAGCAGTTTTGGGGCCGGCACAGATACGCAGTATTTT.

The rearrangement uses TRBV4-2 and TRBJ1-4, with TRBD1 matching 7 bases. Germline-derived CDR1 and CDR2 are LGHNA and YNFKEQ. This CDR3 spans 16 amino acids. Losses at the gene ends were 3 bases for V and 3 bases for J; bases not matched to a gene: 7. Here the CDR3 reads CASSQEGRGPNEKLFF. CDR3 nucleotide sequence: TGTGCCAGCAGCCAGGAGGGAAGGGGGCCTAATGAAAAACTGTTTTTT.

V is TRBV12-3 or TRBV12-4 and J is TRBJ2-1; 8 nucleotides align to TRBD2. The length of the CDR3 is 12 residues. The V gene end was trimmed by 5 bases and the J gene end by 10 bases; junction bases not matched to a gene: 4. This CDR3 reads CASSRTSPEQFF. Here the CDR3 DNA reads TGTGCCAGCAGTAGGACTAGCCCGGAGCAGTTCTTC.

The CDR3 spells CASSYRRGPNEKLFF. In DNA form, the CDR3 reads TGTGCCAGCAGTTACCGACGGGGACCTAATGAAAAACTGTTTTTT. The chain is built from TRBV6-5 and TRBJ1-4; possible D gene TRBD1, 5 bases. Germline V CDR1 and CDR2: MNHEY, SVGAGI. V lost 2 bases and J 3 bases, leaving 10 bases between the germline ends. This CDR3 region has 15 residues.

This clonotype was seen more than once but under ten times. V gene TRBV7-9 combines with J gene TRBJ2-7; tentatively, D is TRBD1 (5 bases). This CDR3 has 15 amino acids. The germline V gene has CDR1 SEHNR and CDR2 FQNEAQ (reference sequence). Trimming left V 5 bases short and J 0 bases short, with 14 bases between. The CDR3 sequence is CASSTGQGRSYEQYF. The CDR3 nucleotides are TGTGCCAGCAGCACTGGGCAGGGCCGCTCCTACGAGCAGTACTTC.

This rearrangement joins TRBV3-1 to TRBJ2-4, with 13 positions matching TRBD2. TRBJ2-7 explains the end of the DNA better; the J call may be wrong. Germline-derived CDR1 and CDR2 are LGHDT and YNNKEL (reference sequence). This CDR3 contains 16 residues. The CDR3 here is CASAKETSGRACEQYF. The CDR3 region has the DNA TGTGCCAGCGCAAAAGAAACTAGCGGGAGGGCATGCGAGCAGTACTTC.

This chain uses TRBV2 with TRBJ2-7; D is uncertain. The J call may be wrong; the DNA end is better matched by TRBJ2-5. Germline V CDR1 and CDR2: SNHLY, FYNNEI. CDR3 length: 11 amino acids. For the CDR3, the DNA is TGTGCCAGCCTGTTACAAGAGACCCAGTACTTC. It is translated as CASLLQETQYF.

The V call is TRBV7-3, the J call TRBJ1-6, with D possibly matching TRBD1 (5 bases). This CDR3 has 16 amino acids. CDR1 and CDR2 from the germline V gene are SGHTA and FQGTGA. The V end lost 3 bases, the J end lost 5 bases, and 14 bases lay between the germline ends. CDR3: CASSLQGGSDNSPLHF. CDR3 nucleotides: TGTGCCAGCAGCTTGCAGGGTGGATCCGATAATTCACCCCTCCACTTT.

The V call is TRBV30, the J call TRBJ2-3; no firm D call. This CDR3 is 12 amino acids long. V was shortened by 2 bases and J by 7 bases, with 10 bases between the two germline ends. In germline, CDR1 is GTSNPN, CDR2 SVGIG (reference sequence). CDR3 residues: CAWSPMEYTQYF. CDR3 nucleotide sequence: TGTGCCTGGAGTCCTATGGAATATACGCAGTATTTT.

This clonotype was detected once. This chain uses TRBV6-1 with TRBJ2-1; D is undetermined. Trimming left V 0 bases short and J 0 bases short, with 9 bases between. Germline-derived CDR1 and CDR2 are MNHNS and SASEGT. This CDR3 has 16 residues. CDR3 amino acids: CASSEAVGYSYNEQFF. In DNA form, the CDR3 reads TGTGCCAGCAGTGAAGCGGTTGGGTACTCCTACAATGAGCAGTTCTTC.

This clonotype has more than one count but fewer than ten. The genes are TRBV4-1 and TRBJ2-1, with unresolved D. V was cut by 4 bases and J by 7 bases, with 11 bases left in between. CDR3 length: 13 residues. In germline, CDR1 is MGHRA, CDR2 YSYEKL. The CDR3 loop is CASSLREGNEQFF. In DNA, the CDR3 is TGCGCCAGCAGCCTAAGGGAAGGAAATGAGCAGTTCTTC.

The chain combines TRBV7-9 with TRBJ2-7; D tentatively reads TRBD1 or TRBD2 (5 bases each). The length of the CDR3 is 12 residues. Germline CDR1 and CDR2: SEHNR and FQNEAQ (reference sequence). V was pared by 1 base and J by 10 bases, with 11 bases between. The CDR3 DNA reads as TGTGCCAGCAGCTTAGTGTCGGGGCAACAGTACTTC. Translated: CASSLVSGQQYF.

This clonotype was observed once. The genes are TRBV3-1 and TRBJ2-2; D is uncertain. The CDR3 has 12 residues. CDR1 LGHDT and CDR2 YNNKEL come from the germline V gene (reference sequence). Trimming took off 2 bases at V and 7 bases at J, with 5 bases between the two ends. The CDR3 region is CASSQWVGELFF. The CDR3 coding sequence is TGTGCCAGCAGCCAATGGGTCGGGGAGCTGTTTTTT.

The chain has TRBV20-1 and TRBJ2-7; perhaps TRBD2 as D (5 bases). Trimming removed 3 bases at V and 6 bases at J, with 21 bases between. The CDR3 covers 15 residues. CDR1 is DFQATT, CDR2 SNEGSKA, per germline (reference sequence). The DNA of the CDR3 is TGCAGTGCTAGGCTCACATCCGCGTGGGAGACCGAGCAGTACTTC. It codes for CSARLTSAWETEQYF.

V usage is TRBV7-3 and J usage is TRBJ1-5; D not certain. Trimming shortened V by 3 bases and J by 7 bases, and 10 bases separated the two germline ends. The germline CDR1 and CDR2 sequences are SGHTA and FQGTGA. CDR3 length: 13 amino acids. DNA of the CDR3: TGTGCCAGCAGCTTGGACGCCGAACAGCCCCAGCATTTT. The encoded protein is CASSLDAEQPQHF.

The gene calls are TRBV4-1 and TRBJ1-4; TRBD1 aligns across 9 bases. Germline V CDR1 and CDR2: MGHRA, YSYEKL. Unmatched junction bases numbered 3, after V lost 0 bases and J lost 7 bases. This CDR3 has 15 amino acids. CDR3 loop: CASSQDDRGSEKLFF. In DNA form, the CDR3 reads TGCGCCAGCAGCCAAGATGACAGGGGGAGTGAAAAACTGTTTTTT.

This sequence joins TRBV27 and TRBJ1-2; D uncertain. Germline CDR1 reads MNHEY; CDR2 reads SMNVEV (reference sequence). V was trimmed by 2 bases and J by 8 bases, leaving 12 bases between them. This CDR3 is 13 amino acids long. The DNA of the CDR3 is TGTGCCAGCAGTTTAGCGGCCTCCCACGGCTACACCTTC. Its translation: CASSLAASHGYTF.

This clonotype was recorded a few times. This chain joins TRBV20-1 and TRBJ1-2; D gene uncertain. This CDR3 region has 11 residues. In germline, CDR1 is DFQATT, CDR2 SNEGSKA (reference sequence). Trimming stripped 6 bases from V and 8 bases from J, with 13 bases between. DNA for the CDR3: TGCAGTGCGGGTCAACGCGGAGGCTACACCTTC. It encodes CSAGQRGGYTF.

The chain carries TRBV5-1 and TRBJ1-2; 7 nucleotides agree with TRBD1. This CDR3 region has 18 residues. The trim removed 2 bases at V and 4 bases at J, leaving 17 bases unmatched. Per germline, CDR1 SGHRS and CDR2 YFSETQ. CDR3: CASSLQGTDAQFSYGYTF. CDR3 DNA sequence: TGCGCCAGCAGCTTACAAGGGACAGACGCCCAATTCTCCTATGGCTACACCTTC.